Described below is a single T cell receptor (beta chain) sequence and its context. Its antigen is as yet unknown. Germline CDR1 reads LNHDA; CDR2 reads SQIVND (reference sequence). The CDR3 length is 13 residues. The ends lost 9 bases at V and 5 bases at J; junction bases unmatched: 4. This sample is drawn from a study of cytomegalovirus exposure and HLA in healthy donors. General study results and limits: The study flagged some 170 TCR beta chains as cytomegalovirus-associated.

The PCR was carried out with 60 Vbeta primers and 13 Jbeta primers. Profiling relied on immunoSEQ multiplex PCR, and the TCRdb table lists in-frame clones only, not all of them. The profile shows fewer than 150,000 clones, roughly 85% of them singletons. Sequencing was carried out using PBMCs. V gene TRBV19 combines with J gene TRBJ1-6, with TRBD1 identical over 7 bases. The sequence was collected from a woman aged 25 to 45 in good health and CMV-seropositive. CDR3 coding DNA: TGTGCCAGCCGAGACAGGGATAATTCACCCCTCCACTTT. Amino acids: CASRDRDNSPLHF.